This TCR beta chain was recorded in a study of cytomegalovirus exposure and HLA in healthy donors. Notes on the study in general: In a later analysis, first-cohort TCR clusters were found to tend to co-occur in the 120 or so validation repertoires. Diagnosis of cytomegalovirus status made by the classifier reportedly showed high specificity and sensitivity. The authors listed 150 or so TCR beta chains as cytomegalovirus-associated.

Remarks on this clone: Its matching antigen is unknown.

Data came from immunoSEQ multiplex PCR; TCRdb stores just in-frame clones and leaves some out. The profile shows 95,000 to 150,000 clones, roughly 89% of them singletons. Germline values: CDR1 MNHNY, CDR2 SVGAGI (reference sequence). Trimming removed 6 bases from V and 2 bases from J, with 14 bases in between. The CDR3 loop spans 15 amino acids. Material for sequencing was PBMCs. The sequence was collected from a woman aged 18-29 years in good health and CMV-seronegative. V is TRBV6-6 and J is TRBJ1-5, with D perhaps TRBD1 (5 bases). The CDR3 DNA reads as TGTGCCAGCAGCCCCTTTTGGGGGGGCAATCAGCCCCAGCATTTT. Amino acid sequence: CASSPFWGGNQPQHF.